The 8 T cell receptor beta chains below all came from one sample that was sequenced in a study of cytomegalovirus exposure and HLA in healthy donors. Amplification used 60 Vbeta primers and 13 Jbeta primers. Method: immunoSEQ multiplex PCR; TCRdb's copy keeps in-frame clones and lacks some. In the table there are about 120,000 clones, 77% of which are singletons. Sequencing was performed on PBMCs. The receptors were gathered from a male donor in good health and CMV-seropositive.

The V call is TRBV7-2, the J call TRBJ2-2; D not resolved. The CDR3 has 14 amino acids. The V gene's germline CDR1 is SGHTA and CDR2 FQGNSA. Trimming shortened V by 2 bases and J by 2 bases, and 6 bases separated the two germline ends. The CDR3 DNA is TGTGCCAGCAGCTTACTAATCAACACCGGGGAGCTGTTTTTT. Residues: CASSLLINTGELFF.

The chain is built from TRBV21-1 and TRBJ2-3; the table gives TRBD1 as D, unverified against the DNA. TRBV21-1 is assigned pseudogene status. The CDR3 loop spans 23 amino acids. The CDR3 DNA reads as TGTGCCAGCAGCAAAGCGCGCGGGCGTGGGACAGGGCCGAGAGGGTTCCTCACAGATACGCAGTATTTT. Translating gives CASSKARGRGTGPRGFLTDTQYF.

CDR3 region: CASSRQGDTEAFF. CDR3 nucleotide sequence: TGTGCCAGCAGCCGACAGGGCGACACTGAAGCTTTCTTT. The V gene is TRBV6-1, the J gene TRBJ1-1, with 7 bases fitting TRBD1. The CDR3 sequence is 13 residues long. The germline gives CDR1 MNHNS, CDR2 SASEGT. V was pared by 6 bases and J by 3 bases, with 4 bases of the junction left unmatched.

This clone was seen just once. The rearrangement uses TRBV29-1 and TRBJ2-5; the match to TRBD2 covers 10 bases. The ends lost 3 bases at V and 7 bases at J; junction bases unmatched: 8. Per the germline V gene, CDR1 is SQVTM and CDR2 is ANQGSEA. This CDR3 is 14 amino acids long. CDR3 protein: CSVEGVAGGGTQYF. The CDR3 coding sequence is TGCAGCGTTGAGGGGGTAGCGGGAGGAGGGACCCAGTACTTC.

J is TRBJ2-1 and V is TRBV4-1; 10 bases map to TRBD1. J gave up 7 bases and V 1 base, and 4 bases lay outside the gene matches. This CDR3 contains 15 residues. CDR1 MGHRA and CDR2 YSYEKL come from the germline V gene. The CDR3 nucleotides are TGCGCCAGCAGCCAAGGACAGGGGGCTTGGAATGAGCAGTTCTTC. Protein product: CASSQGQGAWNEQFF.

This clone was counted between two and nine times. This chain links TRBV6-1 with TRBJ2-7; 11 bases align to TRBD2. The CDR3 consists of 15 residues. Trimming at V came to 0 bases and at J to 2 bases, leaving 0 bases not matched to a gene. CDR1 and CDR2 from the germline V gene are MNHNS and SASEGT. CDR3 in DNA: TGTGCCAGCAGTGAAGCTAGCGGGGGGGCCTACGAGCAGTACTTC. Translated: CASSEASGGAYEQYF.

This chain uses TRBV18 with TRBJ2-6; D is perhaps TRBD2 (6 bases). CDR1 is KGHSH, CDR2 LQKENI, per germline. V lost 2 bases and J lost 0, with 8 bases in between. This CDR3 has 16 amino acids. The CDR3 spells CASSPRGGSGANVLTF. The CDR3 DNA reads TGTGCCAGCTCACCAAGGGGAGGCTCTGGGGCCAACGTCCTGACTTTC.

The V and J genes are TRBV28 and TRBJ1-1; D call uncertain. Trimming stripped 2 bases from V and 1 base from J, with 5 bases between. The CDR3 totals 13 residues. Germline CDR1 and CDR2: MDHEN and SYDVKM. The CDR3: CASSLRSNTEAFF. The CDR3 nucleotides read TGTGCCAGCAGTTTACGGTCGAACACTGAAGCTTTCTTT. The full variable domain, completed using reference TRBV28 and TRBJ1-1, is DVKVTQSSRYLVKRTGEKVFLECVQDMDHENMFWYRQDPGLGLRLIYFSYDVKMKEKGDIPEGYSVSREKKERFSLILESASTNQTSMYLCASSLRSNTEAFFGQGTRLTVV.